This T cell receptor beta chain emerged from a study of regulatory T cells in long-lasting Graves disease. Stated time point: newly diagnosed GD, antithyroid drugs for less than 3 months. The TCR library was prepared using RNA isolated from PBMCs. Assembly of TCR beta libraries relied on iRepertoire HTBI primers together with Arm-PCR of CDR3 regions. TCRdb itself ran the multiplex PCR reads through MiXCR, one entry per CDR3 protein. The sample consists of around 360,000 distinct CDR3 sequences, about 16% of them appearing once. Trimming at V came to 5 bases and at J to 3 bases, leaving 12 bases not matched to a gene. This CDR3 spans 18 amino acids. The sample also formed part of further work on T cells in Graves' hyperthyroidism and ophthalmopathy.

This sequence originates from a woman aged 18-29 years with Graves disease. The specimen was peripheral blood mononuclear cells (PBMCs), collected at new diagnosis, from a patient treated with antithyroid drugs. The chain is built from TRBV12-3 or TRBV12-4 and TRBJ2-3, with 12 bases aligning to TRBD2. The DNA for the CDR3 is TGTGCCAGCAGTCCCCTAGCGGGAGGGCCAAGAGTGACAGATACGCAGTATTTT. Its protein product is CASSPLAGGPRVTDTQYF.